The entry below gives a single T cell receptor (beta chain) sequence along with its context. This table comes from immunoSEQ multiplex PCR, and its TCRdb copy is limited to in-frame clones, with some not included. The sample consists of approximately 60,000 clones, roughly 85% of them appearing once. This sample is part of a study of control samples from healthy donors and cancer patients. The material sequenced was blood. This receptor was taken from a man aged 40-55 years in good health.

The CDR3 nucleotides read TGTGCCAGCAGCTACCAAGGTGGGGGGCCTGGAAACACCATATATTTT. Translated, it gives CASSYQGGGPGNTIYF. This rearrangement joins TRBV11-3 to TRBJ1-3, with D maybe TRBD1 (6 bases). V was shortened by 4 bases and J by 2 bases, with 15 bases between the two germline ends. Germline V gene data show CDR1 as SGHNT and CDR2 as YENEEA. CDR3 length: 16 amino acids.